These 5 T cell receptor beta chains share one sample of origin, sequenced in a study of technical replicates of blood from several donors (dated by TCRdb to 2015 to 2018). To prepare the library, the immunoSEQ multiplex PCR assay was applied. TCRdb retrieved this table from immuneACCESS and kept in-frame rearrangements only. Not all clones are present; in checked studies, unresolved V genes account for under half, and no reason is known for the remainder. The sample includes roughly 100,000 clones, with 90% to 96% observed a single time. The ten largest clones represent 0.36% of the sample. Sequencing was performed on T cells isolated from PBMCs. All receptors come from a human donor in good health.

CDR3 residues: CASSPDYPGNTIYF. In DNA form, the CDR3 reads TGTGCCAGCAGCCCCGACTACCCCGGAAACACCATATATTTT. V usage is TRBV9 and J usage is TRBJ1-3, with unresolved D. Germline V gene sequence: CDR1 SGDLS, CDR2 YYNGEE. The CDR3 loop spans 14 amino acids. Trimming stripped 4 bases from V and 4 bases from J, with 12 bases between.

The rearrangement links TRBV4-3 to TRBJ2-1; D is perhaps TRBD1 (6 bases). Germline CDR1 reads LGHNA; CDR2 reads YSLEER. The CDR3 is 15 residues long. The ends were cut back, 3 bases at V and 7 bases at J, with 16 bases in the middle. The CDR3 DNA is TGCGCCAGCAGCCACCTACACTTAGGGGGTAATGAGCAGTTCTTC. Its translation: CASSHLHLGGNEQFF.

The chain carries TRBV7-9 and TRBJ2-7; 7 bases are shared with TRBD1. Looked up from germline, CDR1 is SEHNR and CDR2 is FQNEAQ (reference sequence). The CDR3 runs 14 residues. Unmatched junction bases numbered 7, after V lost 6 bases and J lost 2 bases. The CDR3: CASRPGTATYEQYF. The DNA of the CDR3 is TGTGCCAGCAGACCCGGGACAGCTACCTACGAGCAGTACTTC.

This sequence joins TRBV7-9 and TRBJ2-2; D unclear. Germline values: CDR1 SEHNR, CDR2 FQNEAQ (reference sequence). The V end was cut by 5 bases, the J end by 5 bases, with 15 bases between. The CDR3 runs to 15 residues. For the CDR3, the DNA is TGTGCCAGCAGCCCTAGTGGTTTTGGGACCGGGGAGCTGTTTTTT. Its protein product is CASSPSGFGTGELFF.

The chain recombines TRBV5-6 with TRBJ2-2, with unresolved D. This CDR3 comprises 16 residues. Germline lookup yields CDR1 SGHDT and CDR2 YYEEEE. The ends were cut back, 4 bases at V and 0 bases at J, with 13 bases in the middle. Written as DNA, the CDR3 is TGTGCCAGCAGCGAGAAACAGCCTTCGAACACCGGGGAGCTGTTTTTT. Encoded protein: CASSEKQPSNTGELFF.